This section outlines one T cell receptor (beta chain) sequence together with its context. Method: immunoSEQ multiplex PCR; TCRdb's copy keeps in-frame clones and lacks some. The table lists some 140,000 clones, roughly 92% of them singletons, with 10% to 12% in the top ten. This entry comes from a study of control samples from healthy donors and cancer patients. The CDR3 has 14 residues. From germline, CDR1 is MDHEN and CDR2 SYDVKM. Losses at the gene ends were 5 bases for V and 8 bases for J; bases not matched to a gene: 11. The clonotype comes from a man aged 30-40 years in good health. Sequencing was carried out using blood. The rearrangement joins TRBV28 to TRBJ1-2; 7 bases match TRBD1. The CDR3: CASSEGQRFRGYTF. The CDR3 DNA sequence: TGTGCCAGCAGTGAGGGACAGCGGTTTCGGGGCTACACCTTC.